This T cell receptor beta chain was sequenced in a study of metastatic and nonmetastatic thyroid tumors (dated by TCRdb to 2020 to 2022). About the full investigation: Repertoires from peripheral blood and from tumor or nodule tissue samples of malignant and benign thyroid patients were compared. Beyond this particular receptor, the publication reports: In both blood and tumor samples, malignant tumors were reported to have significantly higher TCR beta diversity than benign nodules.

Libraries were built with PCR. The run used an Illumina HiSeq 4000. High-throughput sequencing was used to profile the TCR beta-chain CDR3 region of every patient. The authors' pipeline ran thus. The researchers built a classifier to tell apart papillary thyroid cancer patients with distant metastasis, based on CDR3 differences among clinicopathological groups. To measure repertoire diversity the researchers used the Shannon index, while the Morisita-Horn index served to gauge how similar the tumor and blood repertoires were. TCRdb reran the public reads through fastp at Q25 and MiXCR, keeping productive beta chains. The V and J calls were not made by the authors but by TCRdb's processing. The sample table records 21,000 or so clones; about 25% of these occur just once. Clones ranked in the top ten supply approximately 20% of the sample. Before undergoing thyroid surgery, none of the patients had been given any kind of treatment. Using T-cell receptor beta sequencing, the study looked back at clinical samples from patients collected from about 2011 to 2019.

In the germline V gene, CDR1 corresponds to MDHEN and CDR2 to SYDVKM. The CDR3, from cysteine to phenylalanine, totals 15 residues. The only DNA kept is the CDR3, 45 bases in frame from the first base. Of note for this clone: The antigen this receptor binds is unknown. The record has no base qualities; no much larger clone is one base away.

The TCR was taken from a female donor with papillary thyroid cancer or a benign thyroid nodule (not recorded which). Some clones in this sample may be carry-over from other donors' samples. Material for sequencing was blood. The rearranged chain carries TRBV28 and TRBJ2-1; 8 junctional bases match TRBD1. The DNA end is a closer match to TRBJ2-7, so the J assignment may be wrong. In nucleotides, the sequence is TGTGCCAGCAGTATGGACAGGGCCTTATCCAATGAGCAGTACTTC. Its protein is CASSMDRALSNEQYF.